A selection of T cell receptor beta chains follows, all from one sample in a study of blood T cell repertoires in COVID-19. The protocol was immunoSEQ multiplex PCR, while the TCRdb copy is restricted to in-frame clones and leaves out a portion. The sample lists about 56,000 clones; roughly 89% were seen once. Input material: peripheral blood. The receptors were gathered from a woman aged 55-75 years with COVID-19, enrolled during active disease. Each CDR3 is given with its conserved first and last residue.

>TRBJ1-2|TRBV6-2/TRBV6-3
CASSYSGLLGQGYTF
>TRBJ1-6|TRBV27
CASRQTSSYNSPLHF
>TRBJ1-2|TRBV3-1/TRBV3-2
CASSQDQRLGYGYTF
>TRBJ1-5|TRBV3-1/TRBV3-2
CASSQRGSGQPQHF
>TRBJ2-2|TRBV11-2
CASSPRQGGTGELFF
>TRBJ2-7|TRBV21-1
CASSNSISGGGGNEQYF
>TRBJ2-1|TRBV14
CASSQGQAPYNEQFF
>TRBJ1-1|TRBV5-1
CASSWGVGRDTEAFF
>TRBJ2-1|TRBV29-1
CSVSLGGTSGSKQFF
>TRBJ2-2|TRBV6-5
CASSKPETGELFF
>TRBJ1-4|TRBV28
CASSRGQAAEKLFF
>TRBJ2-7|TRBV20-1
CSASTSGSPLYEQYF
>TRBJ2-1|TRBV11-2
CASRRPGSFYNEQFF
>TRBJ2-1|TRBV6-1
CASSGDLAGAYNEQFF
>TRBJ1-1|TRBV27
CATRLGQLDGEAFF
>TRBJ1-4|TRBV10-3
CAISAGGAGEKLFF
>TRBJ1-2|TRBV5-6
CASSLALTGTDYGYTF
>TRBJ1-2|TRBV28
CASSLITGGGGYTF
>TRBJ2-7|TRBV11-2
CASSLSDGAYEQYF
>TRBJ1-5|TRBV5-4
CASSRGTGINQPQHF
>TRBJ2-2|TRBV5-6
CASSLGPIMDTGELFF
>TRBJ1-2|TRBV27
CASSFWGGGYTF
>TRBJ1-5|TRBV3-1/TRBV3-2
CASSFGTPRDNQPQHF
>TRBJ2-1|TRBV10-3
CAISGWTGGARGSYNEQFF
>TRBJ1-4|TRBV28
CASSPLDGRGVEKLFF
>TRBJ1-4|TRBV7-8
CASSLDGAGQATEKLFF
>TRBJ1-2|TRBV11-2
CASTPQSGLYGYTF
>TRBJ1-2|TRBV3-1/TRBV3-2
CASSLAQGNGYTF
>TRBJ1-6|TRBV19
CASSGQRGNNSPLHF
>TRBJ1-4|TRBV18
CASSLTGGTDEKLFF
>TRBJ2-7|TRBV18
CASSPGSGFRNEQYF
>TRBJ1-4|TRBV5-1
CASSLRQGNEKLFF
>TRBJ2-6|TRBV2
CASSEGPVSGANVLTF
>TRBJ1-1|TRBV5-1
CASSLWTGRGDTEAFF
>TRBJ2-5|TRBV7-9
CASSPSGQGRETQYF